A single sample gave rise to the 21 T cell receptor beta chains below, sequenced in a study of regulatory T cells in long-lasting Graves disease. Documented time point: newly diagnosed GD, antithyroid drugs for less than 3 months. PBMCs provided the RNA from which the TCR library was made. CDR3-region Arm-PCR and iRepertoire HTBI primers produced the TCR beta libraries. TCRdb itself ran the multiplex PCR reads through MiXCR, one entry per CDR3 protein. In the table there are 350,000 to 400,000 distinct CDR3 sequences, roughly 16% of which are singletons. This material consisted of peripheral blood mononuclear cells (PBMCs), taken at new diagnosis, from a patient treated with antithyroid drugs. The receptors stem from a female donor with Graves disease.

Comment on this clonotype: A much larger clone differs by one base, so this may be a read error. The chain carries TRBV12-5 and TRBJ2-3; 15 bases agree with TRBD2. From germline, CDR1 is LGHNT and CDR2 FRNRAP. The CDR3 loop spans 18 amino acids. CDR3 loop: CASGKGLAGGSSTDAQYF. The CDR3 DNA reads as TGTGCTAGTGGAAAGGGACTAGCGGGAGGTTCTAGCACAGATGCGCAGTATTTT.

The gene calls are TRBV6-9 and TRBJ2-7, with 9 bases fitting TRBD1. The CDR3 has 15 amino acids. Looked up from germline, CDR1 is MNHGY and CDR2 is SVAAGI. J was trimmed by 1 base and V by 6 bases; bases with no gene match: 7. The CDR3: CASRNPGTGSYEQYF. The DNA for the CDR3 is TGTGCCAGCAGAAACCCCGGGACAGGGTCCTACGAGCAGTACTTC.

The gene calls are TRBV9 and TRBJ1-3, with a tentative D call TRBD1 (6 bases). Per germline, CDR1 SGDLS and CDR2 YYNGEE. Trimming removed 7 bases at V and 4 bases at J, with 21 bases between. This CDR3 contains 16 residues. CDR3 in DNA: TGTGCCAGCTCTCTGGGGGGGGGGGCGCGAGGAAACACCATATATTTT. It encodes CASSLGGGARGNTIYF.

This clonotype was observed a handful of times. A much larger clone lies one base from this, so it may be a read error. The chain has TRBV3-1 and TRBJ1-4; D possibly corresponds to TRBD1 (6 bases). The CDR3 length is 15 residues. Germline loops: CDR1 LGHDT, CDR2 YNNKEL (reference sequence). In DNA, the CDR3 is TGTGCCAGCAACCAAACAGGGTTGGGTGAAGAAAAACTGTTTTTT. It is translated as CASNQTGLGEEKLFF. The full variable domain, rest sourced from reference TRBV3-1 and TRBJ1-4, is DTAVSQTPKYLVTQMGNDKSIKCEQNLGHDTMYWYKQDSKKFLKIMFSYNNKELIINETVPNRFSPKSPDKAHLNLHINSLELGDSAVYFCASNQTGLGEEKLFFGSGTQLSVL.

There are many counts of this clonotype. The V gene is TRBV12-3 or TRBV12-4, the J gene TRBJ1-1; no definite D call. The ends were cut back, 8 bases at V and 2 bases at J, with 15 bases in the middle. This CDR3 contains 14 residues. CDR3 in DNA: TGTGCCAGCCGCATGCCCCAGACAAACACTGAAGCTTTCTTT. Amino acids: CASRMPQTNTEAFF.

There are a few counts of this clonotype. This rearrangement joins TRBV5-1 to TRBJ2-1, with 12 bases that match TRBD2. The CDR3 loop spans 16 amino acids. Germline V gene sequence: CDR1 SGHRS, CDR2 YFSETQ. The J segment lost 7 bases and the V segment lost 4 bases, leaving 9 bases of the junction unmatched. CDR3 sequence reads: CASSLHGTSGSNEQFF. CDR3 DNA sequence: TGCGCCAGCAGCCTCCATGGGACTAGCGGGTCTAATGAGCAGTTCTTC. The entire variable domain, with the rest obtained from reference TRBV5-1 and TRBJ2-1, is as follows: KAGVTQTPRYLIKTRGQQVTLSCSPISGHRSVSWYQQTPGQGLQFLFEYFSETQRNKGNFPGRFSGRQFSNSRSEMNVSTLELGDSALYLCASSLHGTSGSNEQFFGPGTRLTVL.

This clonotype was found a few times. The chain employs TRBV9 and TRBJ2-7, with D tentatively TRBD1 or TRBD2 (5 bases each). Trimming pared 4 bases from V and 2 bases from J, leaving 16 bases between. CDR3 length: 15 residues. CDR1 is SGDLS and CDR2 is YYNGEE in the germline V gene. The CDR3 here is CASSPRDGVAYEQYF. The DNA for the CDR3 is TGTGCCAGCAGCCCCCGGGACGGAGTAGCCTACGAGCAGTACTTC.

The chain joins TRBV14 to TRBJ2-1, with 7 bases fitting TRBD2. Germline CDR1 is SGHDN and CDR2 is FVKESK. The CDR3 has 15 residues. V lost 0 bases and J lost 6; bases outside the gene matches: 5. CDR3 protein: CASSQDAREGNEQFF. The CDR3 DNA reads TGTGCCAGCAGCCAAGATGCCAGGGAGGGCAATGAGCAGTTCTTC.

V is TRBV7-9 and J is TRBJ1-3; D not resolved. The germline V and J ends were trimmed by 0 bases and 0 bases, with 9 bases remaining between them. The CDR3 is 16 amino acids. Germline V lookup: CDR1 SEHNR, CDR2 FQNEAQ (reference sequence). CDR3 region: CASSLAGGDSGNTIYF. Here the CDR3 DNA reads TGTGCCAGCAGCTTAGCCGGTGGAGACTCTGGAAACACCATATATTTT.

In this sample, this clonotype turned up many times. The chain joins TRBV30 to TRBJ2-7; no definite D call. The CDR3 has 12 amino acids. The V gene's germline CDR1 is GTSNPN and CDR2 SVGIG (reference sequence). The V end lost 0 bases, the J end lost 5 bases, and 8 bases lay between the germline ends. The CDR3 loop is CAWSVQGDEQYF. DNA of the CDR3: TGTGCCTGGAGTGTACAAGGAGACGAGCAGTACTTC.

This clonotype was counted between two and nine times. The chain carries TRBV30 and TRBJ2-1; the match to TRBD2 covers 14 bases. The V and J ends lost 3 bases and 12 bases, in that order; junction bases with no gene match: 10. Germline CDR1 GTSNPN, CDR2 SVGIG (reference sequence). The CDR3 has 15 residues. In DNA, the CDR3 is TGTGCCTGGAGCCGACTAGCGGGAGGGCCTGATGGGCAGTTCTTC. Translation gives CAWSRLAGGPDGQFF.

In DNA form, the CDR3 reads TGTGCCAGCAGTCGCAGCGTGACCTCGCCCCAGCATTTT. Encoded protein: CASSRSVTSPQHF. The chain employs TRBV6-1 and TRBJ1-5, with D hard to call. The CDR3 consists of 13 residues. The V end lost 5 bases, the J end lost 9 bases, and 14 bases lay between the germline ends. Germline CDR1 is MNHNS and CDR2 is SASEGT.

The CDR3 is CATSSPPAYEQYF. CDR3 sequence (DNA): TGTGCCACCAGTTCCCCCCCGGCCTACGAGCAGTACTTC. This sequence joins TRBV24-1 and TRBJ2-7; no firm D call. Germline CDR1 is KGHDR and CDR2 is SFDVKD. This CDR3 is 13 amino acids long. Trimming took 6 bases from V and 2 from J, leaving 10 bases between them.

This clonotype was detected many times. The DNA of the CDR3 is TGCAGTGCAGGGGGGGGGACAGGGGCCTACAATGAGCAGTTCTTC. Translating gives CSAGGGTGAYNEQFF. This sequence joins TRBV20-1 and TRBJ2-1; 10 bases fit TRBD1. The germline V gene has CDR1 DFQATT and CDR2 SNEGSKA (reference sequence). The junction had 7 bases not matched to a gene; V was cut back by 6 bases and J by 2 bases. This CDR3 comprises 15 residues.

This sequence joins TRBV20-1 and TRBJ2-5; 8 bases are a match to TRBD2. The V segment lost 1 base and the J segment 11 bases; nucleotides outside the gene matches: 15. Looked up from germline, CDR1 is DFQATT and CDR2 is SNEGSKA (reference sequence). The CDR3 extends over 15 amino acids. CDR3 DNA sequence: TGCAGTGCTAGAGGGCCTAGCGGGCCCAAAGGGCAGCAGTACTTC. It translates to CSARGPSGPKGQQYF.

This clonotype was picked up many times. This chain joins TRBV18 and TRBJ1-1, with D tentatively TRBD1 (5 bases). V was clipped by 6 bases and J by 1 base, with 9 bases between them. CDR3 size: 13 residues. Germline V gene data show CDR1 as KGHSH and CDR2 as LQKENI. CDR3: CASSTGENTEAFF. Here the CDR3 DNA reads TGTGCCAGCTCGACGGGGGAGAACACTGAAGCTTTCTTT.

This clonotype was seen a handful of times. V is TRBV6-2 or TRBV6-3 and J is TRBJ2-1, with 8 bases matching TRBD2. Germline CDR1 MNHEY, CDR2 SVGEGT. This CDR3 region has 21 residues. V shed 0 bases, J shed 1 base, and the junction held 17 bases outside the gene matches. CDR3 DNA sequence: TGTGCCAGCAGTTACTCGGGGTTTGCGGGGGGAATAGGGAGTTCCTACAATGAGCAGTTCTTC. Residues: CASSYSGFAGGIGSSYNEQFF.

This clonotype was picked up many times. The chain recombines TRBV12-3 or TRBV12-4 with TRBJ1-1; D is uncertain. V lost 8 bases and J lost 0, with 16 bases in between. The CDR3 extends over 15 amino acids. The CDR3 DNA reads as TGTGCCAGCTCACCCGCGGGGAGGCTGAACACTGAAGCTTTCTTT. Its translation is CASSPAGRLNTEAFF.

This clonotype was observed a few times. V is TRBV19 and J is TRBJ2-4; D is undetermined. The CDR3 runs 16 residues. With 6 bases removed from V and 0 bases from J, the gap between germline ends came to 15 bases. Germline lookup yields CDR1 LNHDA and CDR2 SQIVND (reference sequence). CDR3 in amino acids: CASSSSIVPAKNIQYF. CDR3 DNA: TGTGCCAGTAGCTCCTCGATAGTTCCAGCCAAAAACATTCAGTACTTC.

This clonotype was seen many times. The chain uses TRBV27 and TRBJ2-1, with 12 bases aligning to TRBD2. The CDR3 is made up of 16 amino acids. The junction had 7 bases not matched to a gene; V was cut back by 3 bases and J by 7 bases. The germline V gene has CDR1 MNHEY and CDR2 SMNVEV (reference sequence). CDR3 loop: CASSFLTSGGTNEQFF. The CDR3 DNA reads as TGTGCCAGCAGTTTTCTAACTAGCGGGGGGACGAATGAGCAGTTCTTC.

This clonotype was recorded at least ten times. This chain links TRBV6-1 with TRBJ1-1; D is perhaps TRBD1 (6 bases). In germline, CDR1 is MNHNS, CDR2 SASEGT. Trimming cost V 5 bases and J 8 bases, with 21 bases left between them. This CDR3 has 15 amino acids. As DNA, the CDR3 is TGTGCCAGCAGTCACGAGGCTGGGGTGACAGGAGAAGCTTTCTTT. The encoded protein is CASSHEAGVTGEAFF.